The next 20 T cell receptor beta chains were all read from a single sample in a study of CD8 T cells in Susac syndrome. RNA amounts of roughly 0.5 to 1 ug underwent reverse transcription with random hexamers. TCRdb independently ran MiXCR on the immunoSEQ multiplex PCR reads; one entry per CDR3 protein. The sample includes around 110,000 distinct CDR3 sequences, 95% to 96% of them seen just once. Sequencing was done on a sample of CD4+ T cells from PBMCs. The source of these receptors is a human donor with Susac syndrome.

The CDR3 DNA reads as TGTGCCTGCCACCTGCGGGAGAGGGACAATGAGCAGTTCTTC. Translating it yields CACHLRERDNEQFF. The rearrangement joins TRBV30 to TRBJ2-1, with 7 bases matching TRBD2. The CDR3 runs to 14 residues. The V and J ends lost 6 bases and 5 bases, in that order; junction bases with no gene match: 10. Per germline, CDR1 GTSNPN and CDR2 SVGIG (reference sequence).

The rearrangement uses TRBV30 and TRBJ1-1, with 7 bases aligning to TRBD1. Germline V CDR1 and CDR2: GTSNPN, SVGIG (reference sequence). The CDR3 contains 18 residues. The V and J ends lost 1 base and 0 bases, in that order; junction bases with no gene match: 14. The CDR3 DNA follows: TGTGCCTGGAGTGAGGGATTGGGACAGCGGAGCATGAACACTGAAGCTTTCTTT. It yields the protein CAWSEGLGQRSMNTEAFF.

J is TRBJ2-3 and V is TRBV5-4; TRBD1 aligns across 11 bases. J was trimmed by 3 bases and V by 9 bases; bases with no gene match: 9. Germline V gene lookup returns CDR1 SGHNT and CDR2 YYREEE (reference sequence). The CDR3 is 15 residues long. The CDR3 reads CATKHRDRGTDTQYF. Written as DNA, the CDR3 is TGTGCCACCAAACACCGGGACAGGGGGACAGATACGCAGTATTTT. The full variable domain, in which reference TRBV5-4 and TRBJ2-3 provide the parts outside the CDR3, is ETGVTQSPTHLIKTRGQQVTLRCSSQSGHNTVSWYQQALGQGPQFIFQYYREEENGRGNFPPRFSGLQFPNYSSELNVNALELDDSALYLCATKHRDRGTDTQYFGPGTRLTVL.

This clonotype appeared once. The chain recombines TRBV5-4 with TRBJ2-7; D perhaps matches TRBD2 (6 bases). This CDR3 comprises 16 residues. The V gene's germline CDR1 is SGHNT and CDR2 YYREEE (reference sequence). V lost 0 bases to trimming and J lost 3 bases, with 16 bases between them. Here the CDR3 reads CASSLAKGLAYYEQYF. CDR3 in DNA: TGTGCCAGCAGCTTGGCCAAGGGACTTGCCTACTACGAGCAGTACTTC.

This clonotype was picked up one time. The J gene is TRBJ1-2, the V gene TRBV12-5; a possible D gene is TRBD1 (6 bases). The germline CDR1 and CDR2 sequences are LGHNT and FRNRAP. CDR3 length: 16 residues. Trimming left V 6 bases short and J 7 bases short, with 24 bases between. This CDR3 is CASGPNYQGPNGGYTF. CDR3 DNA sequence: TGTGCTAGTGGCCCTAATTACCAGGGGCCAAACGGTGGCTACACCTTC.

The V call is TRBV6-5, the J call TRBJ1-2; unclear D gene. Trimming removed 6 bases at V and 5 bases at J, with 16 bases between. The CDR3 runs 14 residues. Germline-derived CDR1 and CDR2 are MNHEY and SVGAGI. DNA for the CDR3: TGTGCCAGCAGGCTGACACAGCTGTCGTATGGCTACACCTTC. The encoded protein is CASRLTQLSYGYTF.

The chain joins TRBV7-9 to TRBJ2-7; D possibly uses TRBD1 or TRBD2 (5 bases each). The germline V and J ends were trimmed by 5 bases and 4 bases, with 18 bases remaining between them. The CDR3 consists of 15 residues. CDR1 and CDR2 from the germline V gene are SEHNR and FQNEAQ (reference sequence). As DNA, the CDR3 is TGTGCCAGCAGCCCCCGGGACGTGGGTATGTACGAGCAGTACTTC. This translates into CASSPRDVGMYEQYF.

The V and J genes are TRBV18 and TRBJ2-6; unclear D gene. The CDR3 contains 15 residues. Trimming left V 3 bases short and J 3 bases short, with 9 bases between. The V gene's germline CDR1 is KGHSH and CDR2 LQKENI. CDR3 bases: TGTGCCAGCTCACCGGTACTCCGTGGGGCCAACGTCCTGACTTTC. As protein: CASSPVLRGANVLTF. Full variable domain (rest looked up from reference TRBV18 and TRBJ2-6): NAGVMQNPRHLVRRRGQEARLRCSPMKGHSHVYWYRQLPEEGLKFMVYLQKENIIDESGMPKERFSAEFPKEGPSILRIQQVVRGDSAAYFCASSPVLRGANVLTFGAGSRLTVL.

This chain links TRBV29-1 with TRBJ1-3; D gene ambiguous. The CDR3 length is 11 residues. Trimming pared 3 bases from V and 1 base from J, leaving 1 base between. CDR1 is SQVTM and CDR2 is ANQGSEA in the germline V gene. CDR3 sequence reads: CSVESGNTIYF. CDR3 bases: TGCAGCGTTGAGTCTGGAAACACCATATATTTT.

This clonotype is a singleton in its sample. The CDR3 reads CASSFDRGQAAFF. The CDR3 region has the DNA TGTGCCAGCAGCTTCGACAGGGGGCAGGCGGCTTTCTTT. The V call is TRBV5-6, the J call TRBJ1-1, with 10 bases fitting TRBD1. V lost 2 bases to trimming and J lost 11 bases; unmatched junction nucleotides: 6. The CDR3 sequence is 13 residues long. The germline gives CDR1 SGHDT, CDR2 YYEEEE.

This chain uses TRBV5-1 with TRBJ2-1; 12 nucleotides agree with TRBD2. V was clipped by 4 bases and J by 6 bases; unmatched bases: 5. The germline gives CDR1 SGHRS, CDR2 YFSETQ. This CDR3 is built from 15 residues. The CDR3 sequence: CASSLLAGGINEQFF. CDR3 in DNA: TGCGCCAGCAGCCTACTAGCGGGAGGCATCAATGAGCAGTTCTTC.

The gene calls are TRBV5-4 and TRBJ2-1; a possible D gene is TRBD2 (6 bases). The germline CDR1 and CDR2 sequences are SGHNT and YYREEE (reference sequence). This CDR3 contains 13 residues. The V and J ends lost 4 bases and 7 bases respectively, with 12 bases between them. In nucleotides, the CDR3 is TGTGCCAGCAGCACCGGACTAAAGAATGAGCAGTTCTTC. It is translated as CASSTGLKNEQFF.

The J gene is TRBJ2-1, the V gene TRBV18, with 8 bases aligning to TRBD2. J was trimmed by 5 bases and V by 3 bases; bases with no gene match: 15. The CDR3 runs to 18 residues. CDR1 is KGHSH, CDR2 LQKENI, per germline. This CDR3 reads CASSPSQSRTSPDNEQFF. Written as DNA, the CDR3 is TGTGCCAGCTCACCCTCACAATCGCGGACTAGCCCTGACAATGAGCAGTTCTTC.

V gene TRBV10-3 combines with J gene TRBJ2-1; TRBD2 matches at 12 bases. The germline gives CDR1 ENHRY, CDR2 SYGVKD. The CDR3 is 15 residues long. V gave up 6 bases and J gave up 8 bases; unmatched junction bases: 8. The CDR3 nucleotides read TGTGCCATCAGGGACCCGACTAGCGGGAGCGATGAGCAGTTCTTC. It yields the protein CAIRDPTSGSDEQFF.

This clonotype was seen only once. This sequence joins TRBV3-1 and TRBJ1-2; D remains unclear. V dropped 3 bases and J dropped 4 bases, with 12 bases sitting between them. This CDR3 is built from 14 residues. Germline CDR1 and CDR2: LGHDT and YNNKEL (reference sequence). CDR3 sequence: CASSHRMETYGYTF. For the CDR3, the DNA is TGTGCCAGCAGCCATCGGATGGAAACCTATGGCTACACCTTC.

The CDR3 region is CASTSGQSNQPQHF. The DNA for the CDR3 is TGTGCCAGCACCTCGGGACAGAGCAATCAGCCCCAGCATTTT. The V and J genes are TRBV2 and TRBJ1-5; TRBD1 aligns across 7 bases. Germline assignment: CDR1 SNHLY and CDR2 FYNNEI. J gave up 1 base and V 7 bases, and 4 bases lay outside the gene matches. This CDR3 contains 14 residues.

The chain carries TRBV6-2 or TRBV6-3 and TRBJ2-3; unclear D gene. This CDR3 is 15 amino acids long. V gave up 2 bases and J gave up 4 bases, with 13 bases separating them. Germline CDR1 MNHEY, CDR2 SVGEGT. The chain's CDR3 is CASSYQIPRADTQYF. DNA of the CDR3: TGTGCCAGCAGTTACCAGATACCCAGAGCAGATACGCAGTATTTT.

This chain links TRBV7-6 with TRBJ2-1; D tentatively reads TRBD1 or TRBD2 (6 bases each). CDR3 length: 12 residues. CDR1 is SGHVS and CDR2 is FNYEAQ in the germline V gene. Trimming removed 5 bases from V and 9 bases from J, with 11 bases in between. In DNA form, the CDR3 reads TGTGCCAGCAGCAGGGGGGATGTTGAGCAGTTCTTC. Residues: CASSRGDVEQFF.

A note on this clonotype: The junction differs from germline at one of its ends, possibly a read error. CDR3 coding DNA: TGTGCTAGCAGCCTTCTTGCCGGTCCCCAAGAGACCCAGTACTTC. Protein sequence: CASSLLAGPQETQYF. The genes are TRBV7-7 and TRBJ2-5; no clear D gene. There are 15 residues in the CDR3. The V gene's germline CDR1 is SSHAT and CDR2 FNYEAQ (reference sequence).

V is TRBV7-6 and J is TRBJ2-7; 13 bases are shared with TRBD2. The CDR3 has 15 residues. V was pared by 6 bases and J by 3 bases, with 5 bases of the junction left unmatched. Germline values: CDR1 SGHVS, CDR2 FNYEAQ. The CDR3 DNA reads TGTGCCAGCAGTCCCGGACTAGCGGGAGTCTACGAGCAGTACTTC. Translation gives CASSPGLAGVYEQYF.